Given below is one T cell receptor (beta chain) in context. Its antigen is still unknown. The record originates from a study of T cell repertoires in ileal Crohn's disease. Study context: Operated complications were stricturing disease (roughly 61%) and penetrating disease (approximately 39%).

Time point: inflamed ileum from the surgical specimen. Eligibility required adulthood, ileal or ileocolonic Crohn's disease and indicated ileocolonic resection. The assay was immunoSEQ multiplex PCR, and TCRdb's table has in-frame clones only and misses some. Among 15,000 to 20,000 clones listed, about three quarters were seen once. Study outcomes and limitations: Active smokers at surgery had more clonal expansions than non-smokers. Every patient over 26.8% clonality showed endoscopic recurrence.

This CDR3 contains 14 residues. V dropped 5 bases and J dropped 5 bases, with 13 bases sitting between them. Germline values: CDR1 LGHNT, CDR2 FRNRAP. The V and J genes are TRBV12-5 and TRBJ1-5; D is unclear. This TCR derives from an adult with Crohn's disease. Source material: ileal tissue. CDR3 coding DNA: TGTGCTAGTGGTCCCGGACGGAGGGATCAGCCCCAGCATTTT. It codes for CASGPGRRDQPQHF.